These 22 T cell receptor beta chains came from one sample sequenced in a study of blood T cell repertoires in COVID-19 (dated by TCRdb to about 2020). Library method: the immunoSEQ multiplex PCR assay. TCRdb re-hosts the immuneACCESS table, in-frame sequences only. Its copies lack some clones; in the studies checked, an unresolved V gene accounts for under half of them, and the cause for the rest is not known. The sample table records 250,000 to 300,000 clones; roughly 87% of these occur just once. The ten largest clonotypes hold 2% to 2.5% of the sample. Source material: peripheral blood. Source of these receptors: a woman between 50 and 59 years old who had recovered from COVID-19.

The genes are TRBV19 and TRBJ2-6, with a weak D call TRBD1 (5 bases). The V gene's germline CDR1 is LNHDA and CDR2 SQIVND (reference sequence). The CDR3 runs to 14 residues. V was cut by 7 bases and J by 11 bases, with 18 bases left in between. This chain's CDR3 is CASNKWQGKDVLTF. The CDR3 DNA reads as TGTGCCAGTAATAAATGGCAGGGAAAAGACGTCCTGACTTTC. Filled out from reference TRBV19 and TRBJ2-6, the complete variable domain reads DGGITQSPKYLFRKEGQNVTLSCEQNLNHDAMYWYRQDPGQGLRLIYYSQIVNDFQKGDIAEGYSVSREKKESFPLTVTSAQKNPTAFYLCASNKWQGKDVLTFGAGSRLTVL.

The rearrangement uses TRBV6-4 and TRBJ1-2; the match to TRBD1 covers 10 bases. V lost 7 bases, J lost 6 bases, and 8 bases stayed unmatched. CDR3 length: 14 residues. The germline V gene has CDR1 MRHNA and CDR2 SNTAGT. The CDR3 sequence is CASKVTGGDHGYTF. CDR3 sequence (DNA): TGTGCCAGCAAGGTGACAGGGGGCGACCATGGCTACACCTTC.

The J gene is TRBJ2-3, the V gene TRBV3-1 (or the pseudogene TRBV3-2); 14 bases match TRBD2. V shed 1 base and J 3 bases; nucleotides not matched to a gene: 3. The germline V gene has CDR1 LGHDT and CDR2 YNNKEL (reference sequence). The CDR3 length is 17 residues. The CDR3 is CASSQGTSGGQTDTQYF. The CDR3 DNA follows: TGTGCCAGCAGCCAAGGGACTAGCGGGGGGCAGACAGATACGCAGTATTTT.

This sequence joins TRBV7-9 and TRBJ2-7; D remains unclear. The germline V gene has CDR1 SEHNR and CDR2 FQNEAQ (reference sequence). The CDR3 consists of 13 residues. V lost 4 bases to trimming and J lost 6 bases, with 13 bases between them. The CDR3, as DNA: TGTGCCAGCAGCTGGGCTCTTTTGGGCGAGCAGTACTTC. This sequence encodes CASSWALLGEQYF.

The chain links TRBV5-1 to TRBJ1-5; the D gene is possibly TRBD1 (6 bases). CDR1 SGHRS and CDR2 YFSETQ come from the germline V gene. The CDR3 contains 13 residues. Trimming took off 4 bases at V and 3 bases at J, with 8 bases between the two ends. CDR3 in DNA: TGCGCCAGCAGCCAGGGGACCAATCAGCCCCAGCATTTT. Amino acid sequence: CASSQGTNQPQHF.

This clone has more than one count but fewer than ten. The V gene is TRBV28, the J gene TRBJ2-7, with D perhaps matching TRBD2 (6 bases). The CDR3 runs to 15 residues. Trimming took off 7 bases at V and 2 bases at J, with 18 bases between the two ends. Germline V lookup: CDR1 MDHEN, CDR2 SYDVKM. CDR3 sequence (DNA): TGTGCCAGCAATGGGGGACTTTCCAAAACCTACGAGCAGTACTTC. Translating gives CASNGGLSKTYEQYF.

This clone was detected once. The genes are TRBV27 and TRBJ2-7; 8 nucleotides match TRBD2. V trimming: 5 bases; J trimming: 5 bases; junction bases outside the gene matches: 11. The CDR3 sequence is 15 residues long. Germline CDR1 is MNHEY and CDR2 is SMNVEV (reference sequence). CDR3 sequence reads: CASSLFGGRINEQYF. In DNA, the CDR3 is TGTGCCAGCAGTCTCTTTGGCGGGAGGATTAACGAGCAGTACTTC.

The sample holds a few counts of this clone. DNA for the CDR3: TGTGCCAGCAGAATATGGGGGGACTACGAGCAGTACTTC. Protein: CASRIWGDYEQYF. This sequence joins TRBV6-5 and TRBJ2-7; D possibly corresponds to TRBD2 (6 bases). This CDR3 has 13 residues. Germline values: CDR1 MNHEY, CDR2 SVGAGI. The V gene lost 6 bases and the J gene lost 3 bases, with 12 bases spanning the gap.

The CDR3 is CASSPGPGLIYNEQFF. DNA of the CDR3: TGTGCCAGCAGCCCCGGACCGGGACTTATTTACAATGAGCAGTTCTTC. This chain links TRBV5-4 with TRBJ2-1; the D gene is possibly TRBD2 (6 bases). The CDR3 is made up of 16 amino acids. The germline V gene has CDR1 SGHNT and CDR2 YYREEE (reference sequence). The V end lost 4 bases, the J end lost 4 bases, and 18 bases lay between the germline ends.

The J gene is TRBJ2-3, the V gene TRBV5-4, with unresolved D. Looked up from germline, CDR1 is SGHNT and CDR2 is YYREEE (reference sequence). Deletions cut 0 bases from V and 6 bases from J, with 8 bases between. The CDR3 contains 13 residues. The CDR3 loop reads CASSLVLVDTQYF. CDR3 coding DNA: TGTGCCAGCAGCTTGGTATTAGTTGATACGCAGTATTTT. Looking up the rest from reference TRBV5-4 and TRBJ2-3 gives the full variable domain: ETGVTQSPTHLIKTRGQQVTLRCSSQSGHNTVSWYQQALGQGPQFIFQYYREEENGRGNFPPRFSGLQFPNYSSELNVNALELDDSALYLCASSLVLVDTQYFGPGTRLTVL.

V and J are TRBV29-1 and TRBJ2-5, with D maybe TRBD1 (5 bases). Trimming took 4 bases from V and 4 from J, leaving 13 bases between them. Looked up from germline, CDR1 is SQVTM and CDR2 is ANQGSEA. The CDR3 has 13 amino acids. The CDR3, as DNA: TGCAGCGTTGTGATGTCTGGGGCAGAGACCCAGTACTTC. Amino acids: CSVVMSGAETQYF.

This chain connects TRBV24-1 to TRBJ2-1; D is uncertain. V lost 1 base and J lost 0, with 9 bases in between. There are 16 residues in the CDR3. Germline V gene sequence: CDR1 KGHDR, CDR2 SFDVKD. Here the CDR3 reads CATSDFTSSSYNEQFF. Written as DNA, the CDR3 is TGTGCCACCAGTGATTTTACGTCCAGCTCCTACAATGAGCAGTTCTTC.

This chain uses TRBV7-3 with TRBJ1-2; D uncertain. Trimming took 3 bases from V and 2 from J, leaving 7 bases between them. This CDR3 has 13 residues. Germline loops: CDR1 SGHTA, CDR2 FQGTGA. This chain's CDR3 is CASSLGVNYGYTF. CDR3 DNA sequence: TGTGCCAGCAGCTTGGGAGTAAACTATGGCTACACCTTC.

There are a few counts of this clone. The rearrangement joins TRBV9 to TRBJ2-3, with 11 bases matching TRBD2. Germline V gives CDR1 SGDLS, CDR2 YYNGEE. With 2 bases clipped from V and 4 bases from J, the junction kept 3 bases outside the gene matches. This CDR3 region has 15 residues. CDR3 DNA sequence: TGTGCCAGCAGCGTTAGCGGGAGGGGGGCAGATACGCAGTATTTT. Translation: CASSVSGRGADTQYF.

About this clone: Other nucleotide sequences in the sample specify the same CDR3. The chain employs TRBV12-1 and TRBJ2-2; the table's D gene call, TRBD1, was not cross checked with the DNA. TRBV12-1 is described as a pseudogene. The CDR3 sequence is 16 residues long. CDR3 sequence reads: CASSFDGTGNTGELFF. CDR3 coding DNA: TGTGCCAGCAGCTTTGACGGAACAGGGAACACCGGGGAGCTGTTTTTT.

The rearrangement uses TRBV28 and TRBJ1-1; TRBD1 is a possible D gene (5 bases). The CDR3 covers 12 residues. Per germline, CDR1 MDHEN and CDR2 SYDVKM. V was clipped by 4 bases and J by 8 bases, with 11 bases between them. The CDR3 region is CASSSGTLEAFF. The CDR3, as DNA: TGTGCCAGCAGTTCCGGGACTTTAGAAGCTTTCTTT. The whole variable domain, filled in from reference TRBV28 and TRBJ1-1, reads DVKVTQSSRYLVKRTGEKVFLECVQDMDHENMFWYRQDPGLGLRLIYFSYDVKMKEKGDIPEGYSVSREKKERFSLILESASTNQTSMYLCASSSGTLEAFFGQGTRLTVV.

This clone was recorded a few times. The V and J genes are TRBV10-3 and TRBJ2-1, with 13 bases lining up with TRBD2. CDR3 length: 17 residues. V was pared by 5 bases and J by 7 bases, with 11 bases of the junction left unmatched. CDR1 and CDR2 from the germline V gene are ENHRY and SYGVKD. The DNA for the CDR3 is TGTGCCATCAGTTTTTCCGGGACTAGCGGGATTTATAATGAGCAGTTCTTC. This encodes CAISFSGTSGIYNEQFF.

This clone came up a few times. The rearrangement uses TRBV2 and TRBJ2-1, with a possible D match to TRBD1 (5 bases). Germline V gene data show CDR1 as SNHLY and CDR2 as FYNNEI. The CDR3 extends over 18 amino acids. V was trimmed by 2 bases and J by 4 bases, leaving 21 bases between them. The DNA for the CDR3 is TGTGCCAGCAGTGAACCACAGGTTCTCGACGCGAATTACAATGAGCAGTTCTTC. Protein sequence: CASSEPQVLDANYNEQFF.

This clone was counted between two and nine times. The genes are TRBV7-6 and TRBJ2-1, with 8 positions matching TRBD2. Trimming removed 5 bases from V and 1 base from J; junction bases left unmatched: 10. This CDR3 has 17 residues. CDR1 SGHVS and CDR2 FNYEAQ come from the germline V gene. CDR3 sequence reads: CASSHLAGGRSYNEQFF. The DNA of the CDR3 is TGTGCCAGCAGCCACCTAGCTGGCGGGAGGTCCTACAATGAGCAGTTCTTC.

This chain uses TRBV6-5 with TRBJ1-1, with 7 bases identical to TRBD1. This CDR3 contains 14 residues. Germline values: CDR1 MNHEY, CDR2 SVGAGI. Trimming at V came to 4 bases and at J to 5 bases, leaving 7 bases not matched to a gene. The CDR3 loop is CASSFAYRGTEAFF. DNA of the CDR3: TGTGCCAGCAGTTTCGCCTACAGGGGAACTGAAGCTTTCTTT.

The chain carries TRBV7-2 and TRBJ2-1; 11 bases match TRBD1. Germline loops: CDR1 SGHTA, CDR2 FQGNSA. V lost 5 bases to trimming and J lost 4 bases; unmatched junction nucleotides: 10. This CDR3 has 17 amino acids. The CDR3 bases are TGTGCCAGCAGCCCAAACGGTGGGGACAGGGGGTACAATGAGCAGTTCTTC. It yields the protein CASSPNGGDRGYNEQFF.

The chain combines TRBV7-6 with TRBJ2-7; D perhaps matches TRBD2 (5 bases). CDR1 is SGHVS, CDR2 FNYEAQ, per germline. Trimming cost V 6 bases and J 2 bases, with 17 bases left between them. The CDR3 contains 15 residues. The CDR3 reads CASSRMAPSPYEQYF. The CDR3 DNA follows: TGTGCCAGCAGTCGCATGGCTCCTAGCCCCTACGAGCAGTACTTC.